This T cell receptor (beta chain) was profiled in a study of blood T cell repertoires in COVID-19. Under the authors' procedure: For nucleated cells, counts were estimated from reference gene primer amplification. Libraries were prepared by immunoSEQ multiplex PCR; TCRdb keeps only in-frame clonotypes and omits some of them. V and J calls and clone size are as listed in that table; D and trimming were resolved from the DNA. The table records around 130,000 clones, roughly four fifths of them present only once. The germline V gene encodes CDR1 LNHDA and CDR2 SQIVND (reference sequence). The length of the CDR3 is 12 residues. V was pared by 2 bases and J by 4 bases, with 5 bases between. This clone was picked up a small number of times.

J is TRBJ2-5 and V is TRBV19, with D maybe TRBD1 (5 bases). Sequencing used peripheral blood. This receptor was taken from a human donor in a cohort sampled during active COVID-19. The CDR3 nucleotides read TGTGCCAGTAGTATAAGGGGAGAGACCCAGTACTTC. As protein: CASSIRGETQYF.